The 10 T cell receptor beta chains below come from one sample, sequenced in a study of blood T cell repertoires in COVID-19. Data came from immunoSEQ multiplex PCR; TCRdb stores just in-frame clones and leaves some out. Counted here are 50,000 to 70,000 clones, more than 65% occurring once; the ten biggest clones make up approximately 5.6%. Specimen: peripheral blood. The receptors shown here come from a woman aged 60-75 years with acute or convalescent COVID-19.

This clone was recorded once. The gene calls are TRBV3-1 (or the pseudogene TRBV3-2) and TRBJ1-1; D gene unclear. Germline V lookup: CDR1 LGHDT, CDR2 YNNKEL (reference sequence). The CDR3 loop spans 12 amino acids. V dropped 5 bases and J dropped 2 bases, with 6 bases sitting between them. The chain's CDR3 is CASSGLNTEAFF. CDR3 DNA sequence: TGTGCCAGCAGCGGACTCAACACTGAAGCTTTCTTT.

The chain combines TRBV9 with TRBJ2-4; TRBD2 might be the D (6 bases). CDR3 length: 12 amino acids. Trimming cost V 0 bases and J 8 bases, with 6 bases left between them. CDR1 is SGDLS, CDR2 YYNGEE, per germline. The CDR3, as DNA: TGTGCCAGCAGCGTAGGGGGGGACATTCAGTACTTC. This translates into CASSVGGDIQYF.

The chain employs TRBV5-1 and TRBJ1-1; 7 bases fit TRBD1. CDR1 and CDR2 (germline): SGHRS, YFSETQ. Unmatched junction bases numbered 13, after V lost 0 bases and J lost 8 bases. The CDR3 spans 16 residues. DNA of the CDR3: TGCGCCAGCAGCTTGGCCCCAGGAACAGGGGATTTGGAAGCTTTCTTT. It yields the protein CASSLAPGTGDLEAFF.

The chain is built from TRBV12-3 or TRBV12-4 and TRBJ2-1; a possible D gene is TRBD1 (6 bases). Trimming removed 4 bases at V and 7 bases at J, with 11 bases between. The CDR3 spans 13 residues. The CDR3 region is CASSSGTQNEQFF. In DNA form, the CDR3 reads TGTGCCAGCAGTTCCGGGACACAAAATGAGCAGTTCTTC.

CDR3 sequence: CASSDPAYTLGTQYF. CDR3 sequence (DNA): TGTGCCAGCAGTGACCCAGCATACACACTAGGGACCCAGTACTTC. V and J are TRBV6-4 and TRBJ2-5; possibly TRBD2 for D (5 bases). There are 15 residues in the CDR3. V lost 2 bases and J lost 7, with 17 bases in between. Germline V gene sequence: CDR1 MRHNA, CDR2 SNTAGT.

This clone was picked up a small number of times. The chain is built from TRBV10-3 and TRBJ1-2; 7 positions agree with TRBD1. The junction had 7 bases not matched to a gene; V was cut back by 6 bases and J by 3 bases. The CDR3 runs 14 residues. Germline lookup yields CDR1 ENHRY and CDR2 SYGVKD. CDR3 DNA sequence: TGTGCCATCAGCATAGGACAGGCCGACTATGGCTACACCTTC. This translates into CAISIGQADYGYTF.

The chain employs TRBV5-1 and TRBJ1-2; D is unresolved. CDR3 length equals 13 residues. V was clipped by 0 bases and J by 3 bases, with 6 bases between them. Germline CDR1 SGHRS, CDR2 YFSETQ. The CDR3: CASSLAPDYGYTF. The CDR3 DNA reads TGCGCCAGCAGCTTGGCGCCGGACTATGGCTACACCTTC.

The V call is TRBV9, the J call TRBJ2-1, with 9 bases fitting TRBD1. This CDR3 comprises 15 residues. Per germline, CDR1 SGDLS and CDR2 YYNGEE. V lost 4 bases to trimming and J lost 8 bases; unmatched junction nucleotides: 10. The CDR3, as DNA: TGTGCCAGCAGCTCCGCGGACAGGGGAGGCCATGAGCAGTTCTTC. This codes for CASSSADRGGHEQFF.

This clone came up a few times. This chain joins TRBV12-3 or TRBV12-4 and TRBJ1-2; no definite D call. CDR3 length equals 12 residues. The V and J ends lost 3 bases and 2 bases respectively, with 4 bases between them. This chain's CDR3 is CASSFSNYGYTF. As DNA, the CDR3 is TGTGCCAGCAGTTTCTCGAACTATGGCTACACCTTC.

A word on this clone: The same CDR3 is also encoded by other DNA sequences in this sample. This sequence joins TRBV2 and TRBJ1-5; no firm D call. The CDR3 covers 13 residues. In germline, CDR1 is SNHLY, CDR2 FYNNEI. Deletions cut 3 bases from V and 5 bases from J, with 8 bases between. CDR3 sequence: CASSEGRYQPQHF. The CDR3 DNA is TGTGCCAGCAGTGAGGGCAGATATCAGCCCCAGCATTTT.